Listed below are T cell receptor beta chains from one sample, sequenced in a study of OX40 agonist ivuxolimab in advanced cancers. The data were produced by immunoSEQ multiplex PCR, yet TCRdb's version contains in-frame clones alone and is incomplete. The sample lists roughly 75,000 clones, more than 75% seen once, with around 6.5% in the top ten. Material: CD4+ or CD8+ T cells sorted from blood, obtained in a trial of the OX40 agonist ivuxolimab. The source of these receptors is an adult with an advanced solid tumor such as melanoma, head and neck, liver or kidney cancer. CDR3s include the opening cysteine and the closing phenylalanine or tryptophan. Fields, in order: clone size, D gene, J gene, V gene, CDR3 protein, CDR3 DNA. The D gene is left open where the match is weak. Clone size, where shown, is once, few, many, or a class for clones that have expanded.

>-|-|TRBJ2-5|TRBV5-1
CASSLGVGAGQETQYF
TGCGCCAGCAGCTTGGGAGTTGGGGCGGGACAGGAGACCCAGTACTTC
>few|TRBD2|TRBJ2-1|TRBV5-1
CASSPGLAGSGYNEQFF
TGCGCCAGCAGCCCGGGACTAGCGGGCTCGGGGTACAATGAGCAGTTCTTC
>-|TRBD1|TRBJ2-3|TRBV5-6
CASSTSTGWPTDTQYF
TGTGCCAGCAGCACCTCGACAGGGTGGCCCACAGATACGCAGTATTTT
>-|-|TRBJ2-1|TRBV30
CAWSSEGFNEQFF
TGTGCCTGGAGCTCGGAGGGGTTCAATGAGCAGTTCTTC
>-|-|TRBJ2-7|TRBV7-2
CASSFGAPYEQYF
TGTGCCAGCAGCTTTGGGGCGCCCTACGAGCAGTACTTC
>-|-|TRBJ2-3|TRBV5-1
CASSPQQGGIPDTQYF
TGCGCCAGCAGTCCACAGCAGGGGGGGATCCCAGATACGCAGTATTTT
>-|-|TRBJ2-2|TRBV14
CASSPRPEASATRNTGELFF
TGTGCCAGCAGCCCCCGGCCTGAGGCCTCCGCGACTAGAAACACCGGGGAGCTGTTTTTT
>-|-|TRBJ1-3|TRBV30
CAWSAYGAPGNTIYF
TGTGCCTGGAGTGCTTACGGGGCCCCTGGAAACACCATATATTTT
>-|-|TRBJ2-3|TRBV5-4
CASSWGGAADTQYF
TGTGCCAGCAGCTGGGGGGGGGCCGCGGATACGCAGTATTTT
>-|-|TRBJ2-3|TRBV27
CASGPPGAGIGTDTQYF
TGTGCCAGCGGACCCCCGGGGGCGGGGATTGGGACAGATACGCAGTATTTT
>-|-|TRBJ2-6|TRBV6-1
CASTPLGGGANVLTF
TGTGCCAGCACCCCGTTGGGGGGTGGGGCCAACGTCCTGACTTTC
>few|TRBD2|TRBJ2-1|TRBV7-8
CASSSAGGAYNEQFF
TGTGCCAGCAGTTCAGCGGGAGGGGCCTACAATGAGCAGTTCTTC
>-|-|TRBJ2-5|TRBV2
CASSEEGETQYF
TGTGCCAGCAGTGAAGAGGGGGAAACCCAGTACTTC
>once|-|TRBJ2-5|TRBV11-2
CASSLGSLGETQYF
TGTGCCAGCAGCTTAGGCAGCCTGGGGGAGACCCAGTACTTC
>-|-|TRBJ2-7|TRBV6-1
CASSETAGFMGEQYF
TGTGCCAGCAGTGAAACGGCCGGGTTTATGGGCGAGCAGTACTTC
>once|-|TRBJ2-1|TRBV2
CASSGGTFYNEQFF
TGTGCCAGCAGTGGTGGGACGTTCTACAATGAGCAGTTCTTC
>once|-|TRBJ1-1|TRBV6-5
CASSYSRVGTEAFF
TGTGCCAGCAGTTACTCGAGGGTGGGCACTGAAGCTTTCTTT
>once|-|TRBJ2-7|TRBV7-2
CASSPGANPSYEQYF
TGTGCCAGCAGCCCCGGGGCTAACCCGTCCTACGAGCAGTACTTC
>-|-|TRBJ1-2|TRBV28
CASSPLTAPDTF
TGTGCCAGCAGTCCACTGACCGCCCCTGACACCTTC
>-|-|TRBJ2-5|TRBV5-1
CASSLALGLQETQYF
TGCGCCAGCAGCTTGGCCTTGGGGTTGCAAGAGACCCAGTACTTC
>once|-|TRBJ2-3|TRBV9
CASTRDAQGTDTQYF
TGTGCCAGCACCCGAGATGCGCAGGGCACAGATACGCAGTATTTT
>once|-|TRBJ2-7|TRBV2
CASSVVEQYF
TGTGCCAGCAGTGTTGTCGAGCAGTACTTC
>-|TRBD1|TRBJ2-2|TRBV14
CASSQLPGQGKYGELFF
TGTGCCAGCAGCCAACTACCCGGACAGGGGAAATACGGGGAGCTGTTTTTT
>-|TRBD1|TRBJ2-7|TRBV2
CASRGTGTSYEQYF
TGTGCCAGCAGAGGGACAGGGACATCCTACGAGCAGTACTTC
>-|-|TRBJ2-1|TRBV5-1
CASSLMGGASYNEQFF
TGCGCCAGCAGCTTGATGGGGGGCGCATCCTACAATGAGCAGTTCTTC
>once|-|TRBJ2-7|TRBV7-2
CASSLGASSSYEQYF
TGTGCCAGCAGCTTGGGAGCCTCTAGCTCCTACGAGCAGTACTTC
>-|-|TRBJ2-1|TRBV5-6
CASSRRLSSYNEQFF
TGTGCCAGCAGCCGGAGGTTGAGCTCCTACAATGAGCAGTTCTTC
>-|-|TRBJ2-5|TRBV5-1
CASRMGVTQETQYF
TGCGCCAGCAGAATGGGAGTTACACAAGAGACCCAGTACTTC
>-|-|TRBJ1-3|TRBV6-1
CASSAGETGTSGNTIYF
TGTGCCAGCAGTGCAGGAGAAACAGGGACATCTGGAAACACCATATATTTT
>-|-|TRBJ1-1|TRBV5-1
CASSLGGSWNTEAFF
TGCGCCAGCAGCTTGGGAGGGTCATGGAACACTGAAGCTTTCTTT
>-|-|TRBJ1-1|TRBV4-3
CASSQGANRVGTEAFF
TGCGCCAGCAGCCAAGGGGCGAACAGGGTGGGTACTGAAGCTTTCTTT
>few|TRBD1|TRBJ1-2|TRBV5-1
CASSPSGTGAYGYTF
TGCGCCAGCAGTCCCTCGGGGACAGGAGCCTATGGCTACACCTTC
>-|-|TRBJ1-2|TRBV7-9
CASSFGVTNYGYTF
TGTGCCAGCAGCTTCGGGGTAACTAACTATGGCTACACCTTC
>-|-|TRBJ1-2|TRBV5-6
CASSLLQTAHYGYTF
TGTGCCAGCAGCTTGCTTCAGACGGCGCACTATGGCTACACCTTC
>-|-|TRBJ1-4|TRBV7-2
CASSPYGLPLEKLFF
TGTGCCAGCAGCCCCTACGGATTGCCGCTTGAAAAACTGTTTTTT
>-|-|TRBJ1-2|TRBV27
CASSTLLLNGYTF
TGTGCCAGCAGTACGCTTCTCCTTAATGGCTACACCTTC
>-|-|TRBJ1-2|TRBV19
CASSLTALGDYGYTF
TGTGCCAGTAGTCTTACGGCCTTAGGAGACTATGGCTACACCTTC
>-|-|TRBJ1-2|TRBV19
CASSSIASLIYGYTF
TGTGCCAGTAGTTCAATCGCCTCTCTGATCTATGGCTACACCTTC
>-|TRBD1|TRBJ2-7|TRBV10-2
CASSERTGASYEQYF
TGCGCCAGCAGTGAACGGACAGGGGCGTCCTACGAGCAGTACTTC
>-|-|TRBJ2-7|TRBV6-1
CASSEATYEQYF
TGTGCCAGCAGTGAAGCCACCTACGAGCAGTACTTC
>-|-|TRBJ2-1|TRBV10-1
CASSDRHVRYNEQFF
TGCGCCAGCAGTGACCGACACGTTAGGTACAATGAGCAGTTCTTC
>-|TRBD2|TRBJ2-1|TRBV2
CASSDPAGGLGRSYNEQFF
TGTGCCAGCAGTGATCCAGCGGGGGGGCTTGGACGCTCCTACAATGAGCAGTTCTTC